This entry lists 11 T cell receptor beta chains sequenced from one sample in a study of cytomegalovirus exposure and HLA in healthy donors. Use of 60 Vbeta and 13 Jbeta primers characterized the PCR. Sequenced by immunoSEQ multiplex PCR; TCRdb stores in-frame clones only, minus some. The table includes around 120,000 clones, 65% to 80% detected once. Sequences were obtained from PBMCs. The receptors come from a middle-aged woman in good health and CMV-seronegative.

The chain recombines TRBV7-9 with TRBJ2-3, with D unresolved. Germline V gene sequence: CDR1 SEHNR, CDR2 FQNEAQ (reference sequence). Trimming stripped 1 base from V and 3 bases from J, with 14 bases between. The CDR3 runs 16 residues. The CDR3 sequence is CASSLEGGHGTDTQYF. As DNA, the CDR3 is TGTGCCAGCAGCTTAGAAGGTGGGCATGGAACAGATACGCAGTATTTT.

The chain links TRBV7-8 to TRBJ2-1; 7 bases agree with TRBD1. V was pared by 4 bases and J by 2 bases, with 11 bases of the junction left unmatched. Germline assignment: CDR1 SGHVS and CDR2 FQNEAQ. The CDR3 length is 17 residues. Here the CDR3 reads CASSSEGQAYPYNEQFF. The CDR3, as DNA: TGTGCCAGCAGCTCGGAAGGACAGGCTTACCCCTACAATGAGCAGTTCTTC.

This rearrangement joins TRBV5-6 to TRBJ1-5; 10 positions match TRBD1. Per germline, CDR1 SGHDT and CDR2 YYEEEE. There are 15 residues in the CDR3. The V gene end was trimmed by 3 bases and the J gene end by 6 bases; junction bases not matched to a gene: 6. The CDR3, as DNA: TGTGCCAGCAGCTACGGGACAGGGGTGTTTCAGCCCCAGCATTTT. It is translated as CASSYGTGVFQPQHF.

This rearrangement joins TRBV19 to TRBJ2-2; possibly TRBD1 for D (6 bases). Trimming cost V 5 bases and J 7 bases, with 14 bases left between them. The CDR3 covers 14 residues. Per germline, CDR1 LNHDA and CDR2 SQIVND (reference sequence). The CDR3 protein is CASSEQGSIGELFF. The CDR3 DNA sequence: TGTGCCAGTAGTGAACAGGGCTCGATCGGGGAGCTGTTTTTT.

Here the CDR3 reads CASSFGQGSEAFF. In DNA, the CDR3 is TGCGCCAGCAGCTTCGGACAGGGGAGCGAAGCTTTCTTT. The chain couples TRBV5-1 to TRBJ1-1, with 9 nucleotides matching TRBD1. Germline V lookup: CDR1 SGHRS, CDR2 YFSETQ. CDR3 length equals 13 residues. Trimming removed 2 bases from V and 8 bases from J; junction bases left unmatched: 4.

The genes are TRBV27 and TRBJ1-5; 7 bases match TRBD1. This CDR3 has 13 amino acids. Germline CDR1 is MNHEY and CDR2 is SMNVEV (reference sequence). J gave up 4 bases and V 5 bases, and 2 bases lay outside the gene matches. The CDR3 DNA reads as TGTGCCAGCAGTACAGGGGCAAATCAGCCCCAGCATTTT. Translated, it gives CASSTGANQPQHF.

The chain recombines TRBV2 with TRBJ1-6; no definite D call. The CDR3 runs 15 residues. Germline loops: CDR1 SNHLY, CDR2 FYNNEI. The V end lost 3 bases, the J end lost 9 bases, and 15 bases lay between the germline ends. The CDR3 loop is CASSETSPPLSPLHF. In DNA form, the CDR3 reads TGTGCCAGCAGTGAGACAAGCCCTCCTCTTTCACCCCTCCACTTT. The variable domain in full, with the rest retrieved from reference TRBV2 and TRBJ1-6, is EPEVTQTPSHQVTQMGQEVILRCVPISNHLYFYWYRQILGQKVEFLVSFYNNEISEKSEIFDDQFSVERPDGSNFTLKIRSTKLEDSAMYFCASSETSPPLSPLHFGNGTRLTVT.

The CDR3 here is CASSLGLAGGTDTQYF. The CDR3 DNA follows: TGCGCCAGCAGCTTGGGGCTAGCGGGGGGGACAGATACGCAGTATTTT. The chain has TRBV5-1 and TRBJ2-3; 12 nucleotides match TRBD2. CDR1 SGHRS and CDR2 YFSETQ come from the germline V gene. The CDR3 is made up of 16 amino acids. V lost 0 bases and J lost 3; bases outside the gene matches: 2.

The chain couples TRBV7-9 to TRBJ1-2, with a tentative D call TRBD1 (5 bases). CDR3 length: 11 amino acids. The V gene lost 5 bases and the J gene lost 8 bases, with 9 bases spanning the gap. Per the germline V gene, CDR1 is SEHNR and CDR2 is FQNEAQ (reference sequence). CDR3 nucleotide sequence: TGTGCCAGCAGCAAGGGGATCGGCTACACCTTC. Protein sequence: CASSKGIGYTF. Based on the CDR3 plus reference TRBV7-9 and TRBJ1-2, the full variable domain is DTGVSQNPRHKITKRGQNVTFRCDPISEHNRLYWYRQTLGQGPEFLTYFQNEAQLEKSRLLSDRFSAERPKGSFSTLEIQRTEQGDSAMYLCASSKGIGYTFGSGTRLTVV.

The V gene is TRBV28, the J gene TRBJ1-2, with D unclear. In germline, CDR1 is MDHEN, CDR2 SYDVKM. V was trimmed by 2 bases and J by 4 bases, leaving 17 bases between them. The CDR3 spans 16 residues. The CDR3 DNA is TGTGCCAGCAGTTTACAAACACCCCTTTTGATCTATGGCTACACCTTC. Translation gives CASSLQTPLLIYGYTF.

The CDR3 spells CAWTSRDIEQFF. In DNA form, the CDR3 reads TGTGCCTGGACTAGTCGTGATATTGAGCAGTTCTTC. The rearrangement uses TRBV30 and TRBJ2-1; no reliable D call. The CDR3 totals 12 residues. Trimming took off 4 bases at V and 9 bases at J, with 13 bases between the two ends. The germline CDR1 and CDR2 sequences are GTSNPN and SVGIG (reference sequence).